Listed here are 27 T cell receptor beta chains from one sample, sequenced in a study of blood T cell repertoires in COVID-19 (dated by TCRdb to about 2020). Library construction relied on the immunoSEQ multiplex PCR assay. TCRdb took over this immuneACCESS table, retaining in-frame rearrangements with V and J assigned. Such tables are incomplete; in checked studies, under half of the missing clones stem from an unresolved V gene, and the remainder is unexplained. In this sample the table shows tens of thousands of clones, about 90% of which occur a single time. Of the sample, around 14% is held by the ten largest clones. The sequencing sample was made of peripheral blood. The receptors originated from a human donor with active COVID-19. The donor label of this sample is uncertain.

V is TRBV5-5 and J is TRBJ1-1; TRBD1 agrees at 9 bases. This CDR3 contains 17 residues. Germline V gene data show CDR1 as SGHKS and CDR2 as YYEKEE (reference sequence). With 4 bases clipped from V and 0 bases from J, the junction kept 10 bases outside the gene matches. CDR3 amino acids: CASSPLPGTGMNTEAFF. The CDR3 coding sequence is TGTGCCAGCAGCCCTCTTCCCGGGACAGGGATGAACACTGAAGCTTTCTTT.

The chain joins TRBV28 to TRBJ2-1; TRBD1 agrees at 8 bases. V lost 4 bases to trimming and J lost 4 bases; unmatched junction nucleotides: 6. CDR3 length: 15 residues. CDR1 is MDHEN and CDR2 is SYDVKM in the germline V gene. Here the CDR3 reads CASSSGQGVYNEQFF. In nucleotides, the CDR3 is TGTGCCAGCAGTTCCGGACAGGGCGTTTACAATGAGCAGTTCTTC.

This rearrangement joins TRBV6-5 to TRBJ2-5, with a possible D match to TRBD1 (5 bases). This CDR3 is 12 amino acids long. Germline V gene lookup returns CDR1 MNHEY and CDR2 SVGAGI. V shed 8 bases and J shed 3 bases, with 10 bases lying between them. The CDR3, as DNA: TGTGCCAGCGGTCAGGGCGAAGAGACCCAGTACTTC. This gives the protein CASGQGEETQYF.

The V gene is TRBV9, the J gene TRBJ2-7; TRBD1 matches at 7 bases. Germline V gene data show CDR1 as SGDLS and CDR2 as YYNGEE. The CDR3 covers 15 residues. The trim removed 0 bases at V and 2 bases at J, leaving 5 bases unmatched. CDR3: CASSVDDRATYEQYF. CDR3 coding DNA: TGTGCCAGCAGCGTAGACGACAGGGCAACCTACGAGCAGTACTTC.

The chain links TRBV28 to TRBJ1-1; tentatively, D is TRBD1 (5 bases). The CDR3 is 13 residues long. Germline CDR1 MDHEN, CDR2 SYDVKM. V was cut by 8 bases and J by 5 bases, with 15 bases left in between. This CDR3 reads CASRARGGTEAFF. DNA of the CDR3: TGTGCCAGCCGAGCGCGGGGCGGGACTGAAGCTTTCTTT.

The rearrangement links TRBV2 to TRBJ1-1; a possible D gene is TRBD1 (5 bases). Germline V gives CDR1 SNHLY, CDR2 FYNNEI. This CDR3 comprises 14 residues. Deletions cut 2 bases from V and 2 bases from J, with 9 bases between. CDR3 DNA: TGTGCCAGCAGTGAAAACAGGCGAAACACTGAAGCTTTCTTT. Translation: CASSENRRNTEAFF.

The chain employs TRBV10-2 and TRBJ2-7; TRBD1 agrees at 7 bases. V was pared by 3 bases and J by 0 bases, with 5 bases of the junction left unmatched. Germline values: CDR1 WSHSY, CDR2 SAAADI. The CDR3 runs 15 residues. CDR3 in DNA: TGCGCCAGCAGTGATGAGGACAGGCTCTCCTACGAGCAGTACTTC. Its translation: CASSDEDRLSYEQYF.

The chain couples TRBV29-1 to TRBJ1-5, with D unclear. The germline gives CDR1 SQVTM, CDR2 ANQGSEA. The CDR3 covers 12 residues. V lost 4 bases and J 2 bases, leaving 6 bases between the germline ends. The chain's CDR3 is CSVASGNQPQHF. CDR3 in DNA: TGCAGCGTTGCTAGCGGCAATCAGCCCCAGCATTTT.

V and J are TRBV7-9 and TRBJ2-4, with D possibly TRBD1 on 5 matching bases. Germline V lookup: CDR1 SEHNR, CDR2 FQNEAQ (reference sequence). Trimming shortened V by 2 bases and J by 0 bases, and 5 bases separated the two germline ends. The CDR3 spans 14 residues. This chain's CDR3 is CASSLQGAKNIQYF. The CDR3 bases are TGTGCCAGCAGCTTACAGGGAGCCAAAAACATTCAGTACTTC.

The chain recombines TRBV6-5 with TRBJ2-5, with D possibly TRBD2 on 6 matching bases. CDR3 length: 14 residues. V was trimmed by 0 bases and J by 5 bases, leaving 10 bases between them. Germline V gives CDR1 MNHEY, CDR2 SVGAGI. The CDR3 protein is CASSYSPEGETQYF. The CDR3 nucleotides read TGTGCCAGCAGTTACTCTCCGGAGGGGGAGACCCAGTACTTC.

CDR3 bases: TGCGCCAGCAGCTTGGGACTAGCGGGAGGCAATGAGCAGTTCTTC. It encodes CASSLGLAGGNEQFF. The rearrangement joins TRBV5-1 to TRBJ2-1, with TRBD2 matching over 13 bases. The CDR3 is made up of 15 amino acids. Per the germline V gene, CDR1 is SGHRS and CDR2 is YFSETQ. V lost 0 bases, J lost 6 bases, and 0 bases stayed unmatched.

The chain uses TRBV9 and TRBJ2-1, with 8 positions matching TRBD2. With 0 bases clipped from V and 5 bases from J, the junction kept 7 bases outside the gene matches. The CDR3 spans 16 residues. Germline V gene sequence: CDR1 SGDLS, CDR2 YYNGEE. CDR3 coding DNA: TGTGCCAGCAGCGTAGCTCCCCTAGCGGGCCACAATGAGCAGTTCTTC. It codes for CASSVAPLAGHNEQFF.

This chain joins TRBV7-2 and TRBJ2-4; D not certain. The V gene's germline CDR1 is SGHTA and CDR2 FQGNSA. V lost 4 bases to trimming and J lost 3 bases, with 7 bases between them. The CDR3 has 13 residues. In DNA, the CDR3 is TGTGCCAGCAGCTCAGGCAGCAAAAACATTCAGTACTTC. Translation gives CASSSGSKNIQYF. Complete variable domain (other parts from reference TRBV7-2 and TRBJ2-4): GAGVSQSPSNKVTEKGKDVELRCDPISGHTALYWYRQSLGQGLEFLIYFQGNSAPDKSGLPSDRFSAERTGGSVSTLTIQRTQQEDSAVYLCASSSGSKNIQYFGAGTRLSVL.

V usage is TRBV6-2 or TRBV6-3 and J usage is TRBJ2-7, with 11 bases that match TRBD2. V gave up 5 bases and J gave up 1 base; unmatched junction bases: 4. Germline CDR1 MNHEY, CDR2 SVGEGT. The CDR3 loop spans 15 amino acids. The CDR3 sequence: CASSDPSGGSYEQYF. The DNA for the CDR3 is TGTGCCAGCAGTGACCCTAGCGGGGGGTCCTACGAGCAGTACTTC.

The chain uses TRBV10-1 and TRBJ2-2, with 7 positions matching TRBD1. V was pared by 9 bases and J by 3 bases, with 7 bases of the junction left unmatched. In germline, CDR1 is WNHNN, CDR2 SYGVQD (reference sequence). This CDR3 has 14 amino acids. CDR3 DNA: TGCGCCAGTCAAGCCGGGACAGACACCGGGGAGCTGTTTTTT. This encodes CASQAGTDTGELFF.

This chain links TRBV7-6 with TRBJ2-3, with 8 bases identical to TRBD2. CDR3 size: 17 residues. V lost 0 bases to trimming and J lost 0 bases; unmatched junction nucleotides: 5. CDR1 and CDR2 (germline): SGHVS, FNYEAQ. DNA of the CDR3: TGTGCCAGCAGCTTAGCCCCACTAGCGGAAAGCACAGATACGCAGTATTTT. Amino acid sequence: CASSLAPLAESTDTQYF. Full variable domain (outside the CDR3, taken from reference TRBV7-6 and TRBJ2-3): GAGVSQSPRYKVTKRGQDVALRCDPISGHVSLYWYRQALGQGPEFLTYFNYEAQQDKSGLPNDRFSAERPEGSISTLTIQRTEQRDSAMYRCASSLAPLAESTDTQYFGPGTRLTVL.

For the CDR3, the DNA is TGCGCCAGCAGCTCCGACCAAAGCAGGGATACGCAGTATTTT. This encodes CASSSDQSRDTQYF. The gene calls are TRBV5-1 and TRBJ2-3; D gene ambiguous. The V and J ends lost 3 bases and 6 bases respectively, with 14 bases between them. CDR1 SGHRS and CDR2 YFSETQ come from the germline V gene. The CDR3 covers 14 residues.

The chain couples TRBV28 to TRBJ2-7; a weak D match, TRBD2 (7 bases). V dropped 3 bases and J dropped 7 bases, with 19 bases sitting between them. The CDR3 runs to 15 residues. Per the germline V gene, CDR1 is MDHEN and CDR2 is SYDVKM. The CDR3 sequence is CASSLGGDTEGEQYF. CDR3 bases: TGTGCCAGCAGTTTGGGGGGGGACACCGAGGGAGAGCAGTACTTC. The full variable domain, with the rest looked up from reference TRBV28 and TRBJ2-7, is DVKVTQSSRYLVKRTGEKVFLECVQDMDHENMFWYRQDPGLGLRLIYFSYDVKMKEKGDIPEGYSVSREKKERFSLILESASTNQTSMYLCASSLGGDTEGEQYFGPGTRLTVT.

This clone has just a few counts. This sequence joins TRBV4-3 and TRBJ2-7; D possibly corresponds to TRBD2 (6 bases). This CDR3 is built from 15 residues. The ends were cut back, 1 base at V and 1 base at J, with 11 bases in the middle. Germline lookup yields CDR1 LGHNA and CDR2 YSLEER. Here the CDR3 reads CASSQGSGGSYEQYF. The CDR3 region has the DNA TGCGCCAGCAGCCAAGGGTCCGGGGGATCCTACGAGCAGTACTTC.

The V gene is TRBV6-5, the J gene TRBJ1-1, with D unclear. V was clipped by 8 bases and J by 2 bases, with 9 bases between them. Germline-derived CDR1 and CDR2 are MNHEY and SVGAGI. The CDR3 is 12 amino acids. The CDR3 loop reads CASLSVNTEAFF. CDR3 nucleotide sequence: TGTGCCAGCCTGTCAGTTAACACTGAAGCTTTCTTT.

The J gene is TRBJ2-7, the V gene TRBV10-3, with D possibly being TRBD2 (7 bases). Germline CDR1 ENHRY, CDR2 SYGVKD. Trimming removed 10 bases from V and 3 bases from J, with 19 bases in between. The CDR3 consists of 14 residues. The CDR3 region has the DNA TGTGCCACGGGGGGTAGGCAGGGGAGCTACGAGCAGTACTTC. It specifies CATGGRQGSYEQYF.

The genes are TRBV2 and TRBJ2-1; 9 bases are shared with TRBD1. Germline CDR1 reads SNHLY; CDR2 reads FYNNEI. The CDR3 covers 12 residues. The V segment lost 6 bases and the J segment 15 bases; nucleotides outside the gene matches: 9. This chain's CDR3 is CASRDRGRGAFF. The CDR3 DNA sequence: TGTGCCAGCAGGGACAGGGGCAGGGGTGCGTTCTTC.

The chain carries TRBV11-2 and TRBJ1-1, with a tentative D call TRBD1 (6 bases). Germline V gene data show CDR1 as SGHAT and CDR2 as FQNNGV. V lost 5 bases and J lost 0, with 16 bases in between. This CDR3 region has 16 residues. CDR3: CASSPYPTGLNTEAFF. CDR3 nucleotide sequence: TGTGCCAGCAGCCCTTACCCGACAGGACTGAACACTGAAGCTTTCTTT.

This clone was seen once. The DNA of the CDR3 is TGTGCCAGCAGTTCCGGGACAGCCTCGCGGCAGCCCCAGCATTTT. As protein: CASSSGTASRQPQHF. V usage is TRBV28 and J usage is TRBJ1-5; TRBD1 matches 7 bases. V trimming: 4 bases; J trimming: 7 bases; junction bases outside the gene matches: 10. The CDR3 spans 15 residues. The germline CDR1 and CDR2 sequences are MDHEN and SYDVKM.

The chain uses TRBV5-4 and TRBJ2-3; the D gene is possibly TRBD1 (5 bases). Looked up from germline, CDR1 is SGHNT and CDR2 is YYREEE (reference sequence). V shed 3 bases and J shed 6 bases, with 8 bases lying between them. There are 12 residues in the CDR3. The CDR3 here is CASSSGLDTQYF. The CDR3 nucleotides are TGTGCCAGCAGCTCAGGGTTGGATACGCAGTATTTT.

The gene calls are TRBV6-2 or TRBV6-3 and TRBJ1-1; TRBD1 might be the D (5 bases). The CDR3 totals 14 residues. The germline V gene encodes CDR1 MNHEY and CDR2 SVGEGT. Trimming pared 6 bases from V and 4 bases from J, leaving 15 bases between. CDR3 in amino acids: CASSPPYRSTEAFF. The CDR3 DNA is TGTGCCAGCAGCCCCCCTTACAGGAGCACTGAAGCTTTCTTT.

The rearrangement links TRBV6-6 to TRBJ1-6; D is ambiguous. Germline V gene sequence: CDR1 MNHNY, CDR2 SVGAGI (reference sequence). CDR3 length equals 13 residues. Trimming stripped 2 bases from V and 7 bases from J, with 6 bases between. The CDR3 coding sequence is TGTGCCAGCAGTTACGGCACGAATTCACCCCTCCACTTT. Translated: CASSYGTNSPLHF.